The clone carrying this T cell receptor beta chain was observed a single time. Its antigen is not known. This sample is part of a study of T-cell memory formation after mild COVID-19. Findings and limits, study-wide: Most CD4+ clones that shrank were in CM and EM, while CD8+ ones turned up in EMRA. Day 15 to 85 contractors were CD4/CD8 balanced; later expanders leaned CD4+.

Using constant-segment primers, 5'RACE produced TCR alpha and TCR beta cDNA libraries carrying sample barcodes and UMIs. TCRdb re-analysed the 5' RACE reads in MiXCR, keeping a single row per CDR3 protein. This sample has 350,000 to 400,000 distinct CDR3 sequences, with approximately 21% found just once. The CDR3 is 14 residues long. J lost 3 bases, V lost 5 bases, and 4 bases had no gene match. The germline V gene encodes CDR1 SGHTA and CDR2 FQGNSA. Material: PBMCs or a T cell subset sorted from them (not recorded which). The chain joins TRBV7-2 to TRBJ1-2, with 9 bases aligning to TRBD1. The sequence came from an adult woman who had mild COVID-19 (a few samples of this study predate the infection). Cell type and time point are not known. CDR3 loop: CASSPRTGDYGYTF. CDR3 sequence (DNA): TGTGCCAGCAGCCCTAGGACAGGGGACTATGGCTACACCTTC.